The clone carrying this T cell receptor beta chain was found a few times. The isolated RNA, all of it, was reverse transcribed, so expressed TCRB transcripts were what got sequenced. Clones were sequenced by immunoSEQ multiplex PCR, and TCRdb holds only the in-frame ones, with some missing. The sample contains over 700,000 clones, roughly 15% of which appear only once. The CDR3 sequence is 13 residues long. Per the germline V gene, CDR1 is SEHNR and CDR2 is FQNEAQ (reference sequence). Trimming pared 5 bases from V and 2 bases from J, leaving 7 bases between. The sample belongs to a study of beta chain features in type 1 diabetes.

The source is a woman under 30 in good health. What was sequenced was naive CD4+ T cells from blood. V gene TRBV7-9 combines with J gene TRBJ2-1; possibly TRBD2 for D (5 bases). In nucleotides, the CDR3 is TGTGCCAGCAGCGTTAGCGCCTACAATGAGCAGTTCTTC. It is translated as CASSVSAYNEQFF.